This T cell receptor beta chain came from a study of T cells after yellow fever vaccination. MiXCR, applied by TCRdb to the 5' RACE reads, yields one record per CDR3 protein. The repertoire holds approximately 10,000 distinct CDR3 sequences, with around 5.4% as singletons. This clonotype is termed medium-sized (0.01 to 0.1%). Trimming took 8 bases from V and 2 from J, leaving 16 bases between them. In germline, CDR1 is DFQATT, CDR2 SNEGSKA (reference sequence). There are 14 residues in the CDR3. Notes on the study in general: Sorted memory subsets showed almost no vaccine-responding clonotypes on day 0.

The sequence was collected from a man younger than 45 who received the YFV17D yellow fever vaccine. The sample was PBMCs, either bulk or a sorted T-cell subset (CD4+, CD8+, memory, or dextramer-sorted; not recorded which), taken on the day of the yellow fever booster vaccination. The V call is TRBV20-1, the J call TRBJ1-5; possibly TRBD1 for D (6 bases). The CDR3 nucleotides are TGCAGTACATTGCGGGGGGCGGGCAATCAGCCCCAGCATTTT. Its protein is CSTLRGAGNQPQHF.